The next 7 T cell receptor beta chains were all read from a single sample in a study of identical twins. TCRdb fed the 5' RACE reads into MiXCR, producing one record per CDR3 protein. This sample has around 1.7 million distinct CDR3 sequences, with around a third found just once. Sample: cord blood. The receptors originated from a newborn girl in good health.

This chain connects TRBV20-1 to TRBJ2-3, with 9 bases fitting TRBD2. There are 15 residues in the CDR3. The germline gives CDR1 DFQATT, CDR2 SNEGSKA (reference sequence). Losses at the gene ends were 6 bases for V and 2 bases for J; bases not matched to a gene: 9. CDR3 nucleotide sequence: TGCAGTGCGCTACGACTAGCGGATCACACAGATACGCAGTATTTT. Translation gives CSALRLADHTDTQYF.

On this clonotype: One end of the junction varies from germline; a read error may be responsible. This chain links TRBV5-1 with TRBJ2-4, with D unresolved. The DNA end is more similar to TRBJ2-7, so the J call may be wrong. Germline CDR1 and CDR2: SGHRS and YFSETQ. CDR3 size: 14 residues. The DNA for the CDR3 is TGCGCCGGCAGCTTGGGTACGGGTACCTACGAGCAGTACTTC. Amino acid sequence: CAGSLGTGTYEQYF.

The genes are TRBV20-1 and TRBJ2-1; no clear D gene. Deletions cut 3 bases from V and 10 bases from J, with 10 bases between. In germline, CDR1 is DFQATT, CDR2 SNEGSKA (reference sequence). The CDR3 consists of 11 residues. The CDR3 coding sequence is TGCAGTGCTAGTAGTCCTAGGGAGCAGTTCTTC. Translating gives CSASSPREQFF.

V usage is TRBV20-1 and J usage is TRBJ2-2, with 7 bases matching TRBD1. Trimming at V came to 2 bases and at J to 2 bases, leaving 5 bases not matched to a gene. Germline V CDR1 and CDR2: DFQATT, SNEGSKA (reference sequence). This CDR3 is 15 amino acids long. In DNA, the CDR3 is TGCAGTGCTAGACCCGGACAGGTCAACACCGGGGAGCTGTTTTTT. It encodes CSARPGQVNTGELFF.

The rearrangement uses TRBV2 and TRBJ2-7; 8 nucleotides line up with TRBD2. Germline CDR1 is SNHLY and CDR2 is FYNNEI. V lost 7 bases to trimming and J lost 0 bases; unmatched junction nucleotides: 11. There are 16 residues in the CDR3. The CDR3 nucleotides are TGTGCCAGCACTCCCCCGGGCGGGGGGTCCTCCTACGAGCAGTACTTC. Its protein is CASTPPGGGSSYEQYF.

This clonotype was picked up a small number of times. The CDR3 loop is CASSLSGTGHETQYF. CDR3 nucleotides: TGTGCCAGCAGTTTATCCGGGACAGGGCACGAGACCCAGTACTTC. This chain joins TRBV27 and TRBJ2-5; 9 nucleotides agree with TRBD1. J lost 5 bases, V lost 0 bases, and 4 bases had no gene match. Germline V gene data show CDR1 as MNHEY and CDR2 as SMNVEV (reference sequence). The CDR3 is 15 residues long.

The chain combines TRBV7-2 with TRBJ2-3; D may be TRBD2 (5 bases). V lost 1 base to trimming and J lost 0 bases, with 11 bases between them. In germline, CDR1 is SGHTA, CDR2 FQGNSA. This CDR3 has 16 amino acids. In DNA form, the CDR3 reads TGTGCCAGCAGCTTAGGGAGCGGTCCCAGCACAGATACGCAGTATTTT. Its translation is CASSLGSGPSTDTQYF.